Described below is a single T cell receptor (beta chain) sequence and its context. This clonotype was detected many times. The antigen it recognizes is unknown. Per-nucleotide qualities are absent, and no much larger clonotype sits a single base away. This record comes from a study of human T cells and chemical hapten exposure (dated by TCRdb to the early 2020s). Regarding the study in general: The libraries were sequenced as a pool, and the TCR yield per sample differed mostly because of small variations in library volumes within the pool. Peripheral blood TCR repertoire changes were tracked in vivo in alopecia patients during primary and secondary sensitization to the hapten diphenylcyclopropenone (DPC). Each blood RNA sample was used to sequence both TCR alpha and TCR beta chains.

Overall results and qualifications from the work: DPC sensitization did not change how many TCRs were above 1 in 1000 frequency, and no evidence was found of alterations in global repertoire structure. Repeated subsampling changed both the strength of the expansion versus patch-test correlation and the threshold at which that correlation became significant.

The time point tag for this specimen amounts to: healthy volunteer bleed at 2 weeks. Total RNA was extracted from unfractionated whole blood collected in Tempus Blood RNA tubes. Five healthy volunteers served as TCR sequencing controls and were bled at day 0, 2 weeks and 6 weeks. Libraries were made using RACE. The run used a NextSeq 500. During library preparation, unique molecular identifiers were attached to individual cDNA molecules so that TCRs could be counted quantitatively and reproducibly. As for the authors' bioinformatics: A median of about 100,000 TCRs per sample was observed, with a range of about 23,224 to 690,600. The Decombinator software suite was used to annotate the V, J and CDR3 of the TCR reads. For the PS versus PT1 abundance plots, all samples were subsampled to the same number of TCRs (28,000). TCRs were defined as expanded if absent before sensitization and observed at least eight times at the 2-week time point. TCRdb redid the processing of the public reads, applying fastp at Q25 and MiXCR, and retained in-frame beta chains. Duplicate CDR3 protein sequences are folded into a single record with the most common DNA and genes. The V and J calls here are based on TCRdb, not the publication. This sample gives about 46,000 distinct CDR3 sequences in total; 4.3% of them show up just once. Clones ranked in the top ten supply about 1.5% of the sample.

The sample consisted of whole blood. The TCR comes from a female donor in good health. Some clones in this sample may be carry-over from other donors' samples.

The CDR3 protein sequence reads: CASSPSGTGAAFF. The bases are TGTGCCAGCAGCCCATCCGGGACAGGGGCAGCTTTCTTT. The chain employs TRBV5-5 and TRBJ1-1; the junction holds 10 bases that match TRBD1. V is pruned by 4 bases and J by 10 bases, leaving 7 bases of the junction without a gene match. Per the germline V gene (reference sequence), SGHKS is the CDR1 and YYEKEE is the CDR2. The CDR3 goes from the cysteine to the phenylalanine over 13 residues. The retained sequence is limited to the CDR3, 39 bases, with the frame set at the first base.